The sequence of this TCR beta chain was determined in a study of T cells in localized non-small cell lung cancer (dated by TCRdb to 2019 to 2021). For context, the study as a whole: Comparing tumors with uninvolved tumor-adjacent lungs, the study looked at the T cell repertoires of 236 patients with early-stage NSCLC. The cohort comprised some 240 treatment-naïve NSCLC patients with resected, localized lung tumors. A mean age of 66.3 years was recorded for the NSCLC patients, of whom approximately 130 were male and about a hundred were female. Summary of the overall study and its limitations: Uninvolved tumor-adjacent lung showed the highest T cell clonality, higher than tumor, which suggests more focused antigenic responses in the uninvolved tumor-adjacent lung. Longer overall survival was associated with higher blood T cell density, whereas shorter survival was associated with higher adjacent-lung clonality. A median of roughly 60 of the top 100 tumor clones turned up in the paired uninvolved adjacent lung, and some 27 of those clones also ranked among the top 100 of that same adjacent lung. Because the study design was exploratory, TCR variables were selected using unadjusted p-values without false-discovery rate correction. Multi-region tumor sequencing was not performed, so intratumor heterogeneity could not be excluded.

As concerns this clone: What this receptor recognizes is not known. No much larger clonotype is one base removed from it; base qualities were not supplied.

TCR beta CDR3 regions were sequenced from DNA using the immunoSEQ Assay. The original methods were these. T cell density was computed as TCR beta template counts normalized to usable DNA estimated by amplifying housekeeping genes. Richness was estimated using the preseqR package, with extrapolation to 400,000 templates for PBMC samples and to 120,000 templates for tissue samples. Clonality was defined by subtracting Pielou's evenness from one. Tissue-enriched TCRs were identified through differential abundance testing performed on productive amino-acid clonotypes, with a minimum total count of 5 and an alpha of 0.1. The Jaccard Index and the Morisita Overlap Index were used to quantify repertoire overlap between compartments. TCR beta CDR3s were clustered by GLIPH together with public tetramer-defined viral CDR3s, and at least three viral sequences plus V-gene enrichment were required for viral motifs. TCRdb provides this immuneACCESS table in a form limited to in-frame rearrangements. Some clones are lacking; in checked studies, under half of them reflect an unresolved V gene, and why the rest are absent is not known. The D gene and trimming were derived from the DNA, and the V and J assignments and clone size from that table. This sample lists tens of thousands of clones; approximately 90% were detected once. The top ten clonotypes cover nearly 20% of the sample.

At diagnosis, peripheral blood, uninvolved tumor-adjacent lung and tumor were collected and were preserved as a mix of fresh-frozen and FFPE material. For TCR repertoire profiling, blood samples were analyzed as peripheral blood mononuclear cells. The CDR3 holds 16 amino acids from the cysteine to the phenylalanine. The CDR3 DNA has 48 bases and is translated from base 1. The germline V gene specifies SGHTA as CDR1 and FQGTGA as CDR2. Relative to germline, V is missing 5 bases and J is missing 0 bases, with 5 bases of the junction outside any gene match. The rearrangement combines TRBV7-3 with TRBJ2-1, with TRBD2 identical over 9 junction bases. The material sequenced was peripheral blood, taken before any cancer treatment. This TCR came from a man aged 35-75 years with stage I lung adenocarcinoma. The bases read TGTGCCAGCAGCACGCTAGCGGGGAGCTCCTACAATGAGCAGTTCTTC. This sequence encodes CASSTLAGSSYNEQFF.